The rows below give T cell receptor beta chains drawn from one sample of a study of blood T cell repertoires in COVID-19. This table comes from immunoSEQ multiplex PCR, and its TCRdb copy is limited to in-frame clones, with some not included. The sample lists around 160,000 clones, approximately 90% occurring once. The specimen sequenced was peripheral blood. The receptors stem from a man aged 18 to 29 with acute or convalescent COVID-19. CDR3s include the opening cysteine and the closing phenylalanine or tryptophan. Fields, in order: V gene, J gene, CDR3 length, clone size, D gene, CDR3 DNA, CDR3 protein. The D gene is left open where the match is weak. Clone size is given for some rows only: seen once, a few or many times, or a class if the clone is expanded.

v_gene: TRBV11-2
j_gene: TRBJ2-1
len: 15
abundance: NA
d_gene: TRBD2
CDR3nt: TGTGCCAGCAGCTTAGTAGCGGGAGAATCCGGGGAGCAGTTCTTC
CDR3aa: CASSLVAGESGEQFF

v_gene: TRBV5-1
j_gene: TRBJ1-4
len: 16
abundance: NA
d_gene: TRBD1
CDR3nt: TGCGCCAGCAGCTTGGCCGGTCAGGGGGTCAGTGAAAAACTGTTTTTT
CDR3aa: CASSLAGQGVSEKLFF

v_gene: TRBV5-4
j_gene: TRBJ1-2
len: 13
abundance: NA
d_gene: NA
CDR3nt: TGTGCCAGCAGCTTGGTAGGAGTAGAGGGCTACACCTTC
CDR3aa: CASSLVGVEGYTF

v_gene: TRBV6-4
j_gene: TRBJ2-2
len: 13
abundance: NA
d_gene: NA
CDR3nt: TGTGCCAGCAGTGACCGGGACACCGGGGAGCTGTTTTTT
CDR3aa: CASSDRDTGELFF

v_gene: TRBV6-5
j_gene: TRBJ2-3
len: 13
abundance: NA
d_gene: TRBD2
CDR3nt: TGTGCCAGCACTAAACGGGGGGCAGATACGCAGTATTTT
CDR3aa: CASTKRGADTQYF

v_gene: TRBV11-2
j_gene: TRBJ2-5
len: 17
abundance: NA
d_gene: TRBD2
CDR3nt: TGTGCCAGCAGCTTAGAAAGCGGGATTAGCATACAAGAGACCCAGTACTTC
CDR3aa: CASSLESGISIQETQYF

v_gene: TRBV24-1
j_gene: TRBJ2-7
len: 12
abundance: NA
d_gene: NA
CDR3nt: TGTGCCACCAGCGGATCGGGCTACGAGCAGTACTTC
CDR3aa: CATSGSGYEQYF

v_gene: TRBV24-1
j_gene: TRBJ2-5
len: 15
abundance: NA
d_gene: NA
CDR3nt: TGTGCCACCAGTGATCCCGGGGGTTTTCAAGAGACCCAGTACTTC
CDR3aa: CATSDPGGFQETQYF

v_gene: TRBV10-1
j_gene: TRBJ1-1
len: 13
abundance: once
d_gene: TRBD1
CDR3nt: TGCGCCAGCAGTGGACAGGGAAACACTGAAGCTTTCTTT
CDR3aa: CASSGQGNTEAFF

v_gene: TRBV9
j_gene: TRBJ1-1
len: 16
abundance: NA
d_gene: NA
CDR3nt: TGTGCCAGCAGCGTAATAAAAGGGGGAATGAACACTGAAGCTTTCTTT
CDR3aa: CASSVIKGGMNTEAFF

v_gene: TRBV19
j_gene: TRBJ1-2
len: 9
abundance: NA
d_gene: NA
CDR3nt: TGTGCCAGTAGTCTCCGCCAGGCCTTC
CDR3aa: CASSLRQAF

v_gene: TRBV24-1
j_gene: TRBJ1-4
len: 15
abundance: NA
d_gene: TRBD1
CDR3nt: TGTGCCACCAGTGACCCGGACAGGGTAGGGGAAAAACTGTTTTTT
CDR3aa: CATSDPDRVGEKLFF

v_gene: TRBV12-3/TRBV12-4
j_gene: TRBJ1-1
len: 13
abundance: NA
d_gene: TRBD1
CDR3nt: TGTGCCAGCAGTCCAGGGGGCGGGGGTGAAGCTTTCTTT
CDR3aa: CASSPGGGGEAFF

v_gene: TRBV7-9
j_gene: TRBJ2-1
len: 17
abundance: NA
d_gene: NA
CDR3nt: TGTGCCAGCAGCCCCCCATTTAGACACCACTCCTACAATGAGCAGTTCTTC
CDR3aa: CASSPPFRHHSYNEQFF

v_gene: TRBV11-2
j_gene: TRBJ1-5
len: 17
abundance: NA
d_gene: NA
CDR3nt: TGTGCCAGCAGCTTAGATGGAACAGGGTATAGCAATCAGCCCCAGCATTTT
CDR3aa: CASSLDGTGYSNQPQHF

v_gene: TRBV7-2
j_gene: TRBJ2-7
len: 17
abundance: NA
d_gene: TRBD2
CDR3nt: TGTGCCAGCAGCTTAGTCCCGACTAGCGGGAGTTTTGGCGAGCAGTACTTC
CDR3aa: CASSLVPTSGSFGEQYF

v_gene: TRBV27
j_gene: TRBJ1-2
len: 16
abundance: NA
d_gene: TRBD1
CDR3nt: TGTGCCAGCAGTTTATTCGGACAGGGTGACAACTATGGCTACACCTTC
CDR3aa: CASSLFGQGDNYGYTF

v_gene: TRBV6-6
j_gene: TRBJ1-2
len: 15
abundance: NA
d_gene: TRBD1
CDR3nt: TGTGCCAGCAGTTCGAGGACAGGGAGGGACTATGGCTACACCTTC
CDR3aa: CASSSRTGRDYGYTF

v_gene: TRBV14
j_gene: TRBJ1-1
len: 17
abundance: NA
d_gene: TRBD1
CDR3nt: TGTGCCAGCAGCCAAGAGCGGACAGGGGTTGGGGACACTGAAGCTTTCTTT
CDR3aa: CASSQERTGVGDTEAFF

v_gene: TRBV4-1
j_gene: TRBJ1-2
len: 15
abundance: NA
d_gene: NA
CDR3nt: TGCGCCAGCAGCCCGCCAATCGGAGGTGGGGATGGCTACACCTTC
CDR3aa: CASSPPIGGGDGYTF

v_gene: TRBV11-2
j_gene: TRBJ1-1
len: 17
abundance: NA
d_gene: NA
CDR3nt: TGTGCCAGCAGCCTCCCCGGCGGGGTCCTCGGAAACACTGAAGCTTTCTTT
CDR3aa: CASSLPGGVLGNTEAFF

v_gene: TRBV18
j_gene: TRBJ1-5
len: 18
abundance: NA
d_gene: NA
CDR3nt: TGTGCCAGCTCACCACAGCGTCTCGGGAATAAGGGCAATCAGCCCCAGCATTTT
CDR3aa: CASSPQRLGNKGNQPQHF

v_gene: TRBV3-1/TRBV3-2
j_gene: TRBJ1-2
len: 16
abundance: NA
d_gene: NA
CDR3nt: TGTGCCAGCAGCCAATCCTCGACAGGATCGAACTATGGCTACACCTTC
CDR3aa: CASSQSSTGSNYGYTF

v_gene: TRBV5-1
j_gene: TRBJ1-4
len: 14
abundance: NA
d_gene: NA
CDR3nt: TGCGCCAGCAGCTTCGGACCTTCGGGGGAAAAACTGTTTTTT
CDR3aa: CASSFGPSGEKLFF

v_gene: TRBV11-2
j_gene: TRBJ1-6
len: 17
abundance: NA
d_gene: NA
CDR3nt: TGTGCCAGCAGCTTAGATCGGGAGAGCTCCTATAATTCACCCCTCCACTTT
CDR3aa: CASSLDRESSYNSPLHF

v_gene: TRBV10-1
j_gene: TRBJ2-7
len: 14
abundance: once
d_gene: NA
CDR3nt: TGCGCCAGCAGTGAGTCCCCCAGATCCTACGAGCAGTACTTC
CDR3aa: CASSESPRSYEQYF

v_gene: TRBV3-1/TRBV3-2
j_gene: TRBJ1-5
len: 12
abundance: NA
d_gene: NA
CDR3nt: TGTGCCAGCAGCCAAGACGATCAGCCCCAGCATTTT
CDR3aa: CASSQDDQPQHF

v_gene: TRBV6-5
j_gene: TRBJ2-5
len: 13
abundance: NA
d_gene: TRBD2
CDR3nt: TGTGCCAGCAGCCTCGCGGGGGGCGAGACCCAGTACTTC
CDR3aa: CASSLAGGETQYF

v_gene: TRBV7-2
j_gene: TRBJ1-2
len: 14
abundance: NA
d_gene: NA
CDR3nt: TGTGCCAGCAGCGTAAGACAGAAGAACTATGGCTACACCTTC
CDR3aa: CASSVRQKNYGYTF

v_gene: TRBV11-2
j_gene: TRBJ2-7
len: 12
abundance: NA
d_gene: NA
CDR3nt: TGTGCCAGCAGCTTAGTACGGGACGAGCAGTACTTC
CDR3aa: CASSLVRDEQYF

v_gene: TRBV18
j_gene: TRBJ1-6
len: 14
abundance: NA
d_gene: NA
CDR3nt: TGTGCCAGACCCTCAGGGAGGTGTAATTCACCCCTCCACTTT
CDR3aa: CARPSGRCNSPLHF

v_gene: TRBV6-6
j_gene: TRBJ1-1
len: 15
abundance: once
d_gene: TRBD1
CDR3nt: TGTGCCAGCAGTTACAGGGGGCGCGGTGACACTGAAGCTTTCTTT
CDR3aa: CASSYRGRGDTEAFF

v_gene: TRBV5-1
j_gene: TRBJ2-2
len: 16
abundance: NA
d_gene: TRBD2
CDR3nt: TGCGCCAGCAGCCCCCTGGGGGGGGGAGACACCGGGGAGCTGTTTTTT
CDR3aa: CASSPLGGGDTGELFF

v_gene: TRBV18
j_gene: TRBJ2-1
len: 14
abundance: NA
d_gene: TRBD2
CDR3nt: TGTGCCAGCTCACGCGGGAGGGCGGAGAATGAGCAGTTCTTC
CDR3aa: CASSRGRAENEQFF

v_gene: TRBV3-1/TRBV3-2
j_gene: TRBJ2-1
len: 18
abundance: NA
d_gene: TRBD2
CDR3nt: TGTGCCAGCAGCCAAGATCTAGGCGCGGGGACTAGGGGCAATGAGCAGTTCTTC
CDR3aa: CASSQDLGAGTRGNEQFF

v_gene: TRBV3-1/TRBV3-2
j_gene: TRBJ2-3
len: 16
abundance: NA
d_gene: TRBD1
CDR3nt: TGTGCCAGCAGCCTACGGACAGGCTCAAGCACAGATACGCAGTATTTT
CDR3aa: CASSLRTGSSTDTQYF

v_gene: TRBV6-1
j_gene: TRBJ1-2
len: 14
abundance: NA
d_gene: TRBD1
CDR3nt: TGTGCCAGCAGTGAAGGGGACAGCTTAAATGGCTACACCTTC
CDR3aa: CASSEGDSLNGYTF

v_gene: TRBV5-1
j_gene: TRBJ2-5
len: 13
abundance: NA
d_gene: TRBD1
CDR3nt: TGCGCCAGCAGCTTGGAGGGGGCGTGGACCCAGTACTTC
CDR3aa: CASSLEGAWTQYF

v_gene: TRBV9
j_gene: TRBJ1-4
len: 15
abundance: NA
d_gene: NA
CDR3nt: TGTGCCAGCAGCGTAGTGCAGGCAGGGGTCGAAAAACTGTTTTTT
CDR3aa: CASSVVQAGVEKLFF

v_gene: TRBV5-1
j_gene: TRBJ2-7
len: 17
abundance: once
d_gene: TRBD1
CDR3nt: TGCGCCAGCAGCTCGGCAGGGGTAGGGGGCTCAAGCTACGAGCAGTACTTC
CDR3aa: CASSSAGVGGSSYEQYF

v_gene: TRBV10-3
j_gene: TRBJ1-1
len: 15
abundance: few
d_gene: TRBD1
CDR3nt: TGTGCCATCAGTGAACGACAGGGTTCGAACACTGAAGCTTTCTTT
CDR3aa: CAISERQGSNTEAFF